The TCR beta chain under discussion was sequenced for a study of blood T cell repertoires in COVID-19. Background on the study: Collection of acute and convalescent COVID-19 samples took place in the United States, Italy and Spain. From T cells, B-cell-depleted T cells, or PBMCs came the material, which was cDNA or gDNA.

V shed 6 bases, J shed 4 bases, and the junction held 8 bases outside the gene matches. The CDR3 covers 14 residues. CDR1 is MNHEY, CDR2 SVGAGI, per germline. In the original workflow: Nucleated cell number was recorded as an estimate derived from reference gene primer amplification. The method was immunoSEQ multiplex PCR; TCRdb's version includes in-frame clones alone and lacks a portion of them. Clone size and V and J calls were adopted from that table, with D and trimming inferred from the DNA. The sample holds around 250,000 clones, roughly 88% seen once. The material sequenced was peripheral blood. The clonotype was recovered from a man older than 75 with acute or convalescent COVID-19. V gene TRBV6-5 combines with J gene TRBJ1-1; 7 nucleotides align to TRBD1. The CDR3 coding sequence is TGTGCCAGCAGCACCCCAGGGGGGATCACTGAAGCTTTCTTT. Translation: CASSTPGGITEAFF.